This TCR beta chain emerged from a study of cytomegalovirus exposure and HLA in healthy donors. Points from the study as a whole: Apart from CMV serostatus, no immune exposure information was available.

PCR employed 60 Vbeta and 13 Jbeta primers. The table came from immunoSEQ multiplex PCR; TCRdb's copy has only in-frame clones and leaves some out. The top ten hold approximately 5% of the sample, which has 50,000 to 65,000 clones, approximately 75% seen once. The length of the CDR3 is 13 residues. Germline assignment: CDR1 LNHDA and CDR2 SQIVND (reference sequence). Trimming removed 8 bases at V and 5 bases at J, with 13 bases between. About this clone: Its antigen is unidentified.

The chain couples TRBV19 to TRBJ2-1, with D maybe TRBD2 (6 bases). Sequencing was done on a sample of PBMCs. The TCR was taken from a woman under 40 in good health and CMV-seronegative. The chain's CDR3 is CASYGGTNNEQFF. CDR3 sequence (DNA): TGTGCCAGTTACGGCGGGACGAACAATGAGCAGTTCTTC.